The sequence of this T cell receptor beta chain was determined in a study of identical twins. Germline values: CDR1 MNHEY, CDR2 SVGEGT. Trimming cost V 0 bases and J 7 bases; bases outside gene matches: 8. The CDR3 contains 15 residues. Notes on this clonotype: As yet, its antigen is unknown.

Findings and limits, study-wide: There were fewer insertions in abundant cord blood beta clonotypes, but memory repertoires showed no such pattern.

A template switching step contributed a universal primer site, while unique molecular identifiers were present in the cDNA. TCRdb processed the 5' RACE reads anew with MiXCR; each CDR3 protein has one entry. The table records nearly 650,000 distinct CDR3 sequences, just over 7% of them present only once. The donor group consisted entirely of healthy Caucasians. These data are also associated with another study on yellow fever vaccine responses in identical twins. That paper notes: Convergence reportedly seemed to mark part of the twins' vaccine T cell response, with personalization marking the rest.

This TCR came from a woman under 30 in good health. The sample was PBMCs. The rearrangement uses TRBV6-2 or TRBV6-3 and TRBJ1-2, with 7 nucleotides matching TRBD1. The CDR3 here is CASSYSPDRKVGYTF. In nucleotides, the CDR3 is TGTGCCAGCAGTTACTCCCCGGACAGGAAGGTTGGCTACACCTTC.